Detailed here is one T cell receptor (beta chain). Its target is unknown. Treatment here: approximately 9-day PBMC culture with coronavirus spike peptide pools or control peptides (ViraFEST assay). Peptide pools at around 9.1 ug/ml, together with approximately 9.6 IU/ml IL-2, were added to cultures of under 2.5 million PBMCs per well. This sample stems from a study of vaccination and CD4 T cells after COVID-19. This CDR3 has 14 residues. V dropped 3 bases and J dropped 0 bases, with 5 bases sitting between them. CDR1 is MNHEY, CDR2 SMNVEV, per germline (reference sequence). Researchers used the Oncomine TCR Beta short-read assay to sequence DNA from cultured CD4+ T cells. MiXCR, applied by TCRdb to the PCR reads, yields one record per CDR3 protein. The table has some 17,000 distinct CDR3 sequences, almost 40% seen once.

The specimen sequenced was CD4+ T cells from blood, cultured in vitro. The sequence was obtained from a human donor who had recovered from COVID-19. The rearrangement joins TRBV27 to TRBJ2-2; D is ambiguous. The CDR3 bases are TGTGCCAGCAGTTTTCTCGCGAACACCGGGGAGCTGTTTTTT. This codes for CASSFLANTGELFF.